The clone carrying this TCR beta chain was observed at least ten times. Profiling relied on immunoSEQ multiplex PCR, and the TCRdb table lists in-frame clones only, not all of them. The table includes roughly 41,000 clones, around 86% detected once. These data originate in a study of OX40 agonist ivuxolimab in advanced cancers. Patients were ineligible given autoimmune disease history or systemic immunosuppression. The CDR3 totals 16 residues. Germline lookup yields CDR1 MGHRA and CDR2 YSYEKL. With V trimmed by 0 bases and J by 5 bases, 7 bases remained unmatched. The rearrangement uses TRBV4-1 and TRBJ2-1; TRBD2 agrees at 7 bases. This material consisted of CD4+ or CD8+ T cells sorted from blood, taken in a trial of the OX40 agonist ivuxolimab. This TCR was sampled from an adult with an advanced solid tumor such as melanoma, head and neck, liver or kidney cancer. This CDR3 is CASSQDGGLPNNEQFF. The CDR3 DNA is TGCGCCAGCAGCCAAGACGGGGGACTACCGAACAATGAGCAGTTCTTC.